The 21 T cell receptor beta chains listed next were all sequenced from one sample in a study of shared clonotypes between healthy human individuals. Method: immunoSEQ multiplex PCR; TCRdb's copy keeps in-frame clones and lacks some. The sample has around 2,000,000 clones, roughly 94% seen once. The naive CD8 subset, CD45RO-negative cells positively selected for CCR7, excluded terminally differentiated effector memory CD45RA+ cells. What was sequenced was naive CD8+ T cells sorted from blood. Source of these receptors: a young man in good health.

The rearrangement joins TRBV7-9 to TRBJ1-4; 7 nucleotides line up with TRBD1. J was trimmed by 7 bases and V by 4 bases; bases with no gene match: 9. Germline V lookup: CDR1 SEHNR, CDR2 FQNEAQ (reference sequence). The CDR3 has 15 residues. The CDR3 is CASSSLTGLGEKLFF. The CDR3 DNA follows: TGTGCCAGCAGCTCCTTGACAGGGTTAGGTGAAAAACTGTTTTTT.

This clone was recorded only once. The chain carries TRBV29-1 and TRBJ2-2; TRBD2 matches 8 bases. After removal of 7 bases from V and 0 bases from J, the junction contained 10 bases not matched to a gene. CDR1 is SQVTM and CDR2 is ANQGSEA in the germline V gene. The CDR3 runs to 16 residues. CDR3 nucleotide sequence: TGCAGCGCCACGGGGGGGTCATCGGCGAACACCGGGGAGCTGTTTTTT. Translation gives CSATGGSSANTGELFF.

About this clone itself: The germline gene is not matched at one end of the junction; a read error may be the cause. The chain uses TRBV2 and TRBJ2-1; TRBD1 matches 9 bases. Germline CDR1 and CDR2: SNHLY and FYNNEI. The CDR3 consists of 16 residues. CDR3 residues: CASGESDRGSYNEQFF. The CDR3 DNA is TGTGCCAGCGGTGAGTCTGACAGGGGGTCCTACAATGAGCAGTTCTTC.

On this clone itself: The same CDR3 also results from other DNA sequences found in this sample. The CDR3 nucleotides read TGTGCCAGCAGCATCATGAACACTGAAGCTTTCTTT. It is translated as CASSIMNTEAFF. This chain links TRBV7-9 with TRBJ1-1; D is unclear. This CDR3 contains 12 residues. Trimming pared 5 bases from V and 0 bases from J, leaving 4 bases between. Germline loops: CDR1 SEHNR, CDR2 FQNEAQ (reference sequence).

The table lists this clone with a count of one. The V call is TRBV10-2, the J call TRBJ2-7, with 9 bases fitting TRBD1. The CDR3 is 15 residues long. From germline, CDR1 is WSHSY and CDR2 SAAADI. With 3 bases clipped from V and 4 bases from J, the junction kept 7 bases outside the gene matches. This CDR3 is CASSDPGQGHYEQYF. In DNA form, the CDR3 reads TGCGCCAGCAGTGACCCGGGACAGGGCCATTACGAGCAGTACTTC.

The chain has TRBV5-1 and TRBJ2-2; D is unclear. There are 14 residues in the CDR3. V lost 2 bases to trimming and J lost 0 bases, with 5 bases between them. Germline assignment: CDR1 SGHRS and CDR2 YFSETQ. The CDR3 sequence: CASSFVSNTGELFF. The CDR3 DNA is TGCGCCAGCAGCTTCGTTTCGAACACCGGGGAGCTGTTTTTT.

This clone has only one observation. CDR3 region: CASSIPAVQETQYF. CDR3 sequence (DNA): TGTGCCAGCAGTATTCCGGCTGTCCAAGAGACCCAGTACTTC. The V call is TRBV28, the J call TRBJ2-5; D gene unclear. CDR1 is MDHEN, CDR2 SYDVKM, per germline. The V end lost 5 bases, the J end lost 1 base, and 11 bases lay between the germline ends. The CDR3 contains 14 residues.

V usage is TRBV27 and J usage is TRBJ2-1; 9 positions agree with TRBD2. After removal of 4 bases from V and 4 bases from J, the junction contained 5 bases not matched to a gene. CDR3 size: 15 residues. Per germline, CDR1 MNHEY and CDR2 SMNVEV (reference sequence). CDR3 in amino acids: CASSSRTSEYNEQFF. The DNA of the CDR3 is TGTGCCAGCAGTTCTCGGACTAGCGAATACAATGAGCAGTTCTTC.

The chain recombines TRBV7-9 with TRBJ2-3; D gene uncertain. The CDR3 contains 11 residues. Germline CDR1 is SEHNR and CDR2 is FQNEAQ (reference sequence). In nucleotides, the CDR3 is TGTGGTTTGGAAAAAACAGATACGCAGTATTTT. Encoded protein: CGLEKTDTQYF.

V usage is TRBV29-1 and J usage is TRBJ2-7; TRBD1 matches at 10 bases. V gave up 0 bases and J gave up 3 bases; unmatched junction bases: 5. The CDR3 totals 15 residues. Germline lookup yields CDR1 SQVTM and CDR2 ANQGSEA. CDR3 region: CSVEDGTGVYYEQYF. In DNA form, the CDR3 reads TGCAGCGTTGAAGATGGGACAGGGGTGTACTACGAGCAGTACTTC.

The genes are TRBV27 and TRBJ1-5, with D unclear. Germline V gene data show CDR1 as MNHEY and CDR2 as SMNVEV (reference sequence). V was pared by 8 bases and J by 0 bases, with 11 bases between. The CDR3 has 14 amino acids. In DNA, the CDR3 is TGTGCCAGCTCCAGGAGCAATAGCAATCAGCCCCAGCATTTT. Its translation is CASSRSNSNQPQHF.

Points on this clone: Its ends do not fully match the called genes, so a read error is possible. The V and J genes are TRBV5-4 and TRBJ2-1, with 9 bases that match TRBD1. Looked up from germline, CDR1 is SGHNT and CDR2 is YYREEE (reference sequence). The CDR3 extends over 14 amino acids. The CDR3 DNA reads TGTGCCAGCAGCTCGGACAGGGGAAGCAATGGGCAGTTCTTC. It specifies CASSSDRGSNGQFF.

The chain uses TRBV5-1 and TRBJ2-2; D ambiguous. Trimming shortened V by 1 base and J by 1 base, and 11 bases separated the two germline ends. The CDR3 extends over 16 amino acids. The germline gives CDR1 SGHRS, CDR2 YFSETQ. This CDR3 reads CASSLLSGMNTGELFF. DNA for the CDR3: TGCGCCAGCAGCTTGCTCTCCGGAATGAACACCGGGGAGCTGTTTTTT.

This sequence joins TRBV2 and TRBJ2-6; perhaps D is TRBD1 or TRBD2 (5 bases each). CDR3 length: 18 residues. V lost 3 bases to trimming and J lost 1 base, with 16 bases between them. CDR1 and CDR2 from the germline V gene are SNHLY and FYNNEI. CDR3 bases: TGTGCCAGCAGTGATTGGGGGATTGGGGAGTCTGGGGCCAACGTCCTGACTTTC. As protein: CASSDWGIGESGANVLTF.

The chain employs TRBV6-1 and TRBJ1-1; D is unclear. Germline lookup yields CDR1 MNHNS and CDR2 SASEGT. This CDR3 contains 12 residues. Trimming took off 8 bases at V and 4 bases at J, with 11 bases between the two ends. CDR3 nucleotide sequence: TGTGCCAGCCCGGACGGAGGCACTGAAGCTTTCTTT. Translated, it gives CASPDGGTEAFF.

CDR3 loop: CASRGGPSLDTQYF. The CDR3 bases are TGTGCCAGCCGCGGGGGGCCGTCGCTAGATACGCAGTATTTT. This chain connects TRBV2 to TRBJ2-3, with 8 positions matching TRBD2. The CDR3 is 14 residues long. V dropped 8 bases and J dropped 5; count of bases not matched to a gene: 9. Germline V lookup: CDR1 SNHLY, CDR2 FYNNEI.

The chain employs TRBV9 and TRBJ2-3; D is undetermined. Germline V gene lookup returns CDR1 SGDLS and CDR2 YYNGEE. There are 13 residues in the CDR3. V was pared by 0 bases and J by 3 bases, with 5 bases between. This CDR3 is CASSVVATDTQYF. CDR3 nucleotides: TGTGCCAGCAGCGTAGTTGCGACAGATACGCAGTATTTT.

This clone was seen only once. The V gene is TRBV7-3, the J gene TRBJ1-1; maybe TRBD1 (6 bases). V was shortened by 5 bases and J by 0 bases, with 16 bases between the two germline ends. Germline CDR1 reads SGHTA; CDR2 reads FQGTGA. There are 16 residues in the CDR3. In DNA form, the CDR3 reads TGTGCCAGCAGCCCCGGGACCGAGGGGGTGAACACTGAAGCTTTCTTT. Its translation is CASSPGTEGVNTEAFF.

The chain combines TRBV4-3 with TRBJ1-2; D not resolved. CDR1 LGHNA and CDR2 YSLEER come from the germline V gene. The CDR3 extends over 17 amino acids. The V gene lost 1 base and the J gene lost 3 bases, with 18 bases spanning the gap. CDR3 in DNA: TGCGCCAGCAGCCAAGGATTTGACGGCGGGGTTTACTATGGCTACACCTTC. Translated: CASSQGFDGGVYYGYTF.

CDR3 sequence: CASSRGRAQSAYEQYF. The CDR3 DNA sequence: TGTGCCAGCAGCCGCGGCAGGGCCCAATCCGCCTACGAGCAGTACTTC. V usage is TRBV9 and J usage is TRBJ2-7; possible D gene TRBD1, 5 bases. The V end lost 4 bases, the J end lost 2 bases, and 19 bases lay between the germline ends. There are 16 residues in the CDR3. The V gene's germline CDR1 is SGDLS and CDR2 YYNGEE.

The chain joins TRBV27 to TRBJ2-7; perhaps TRBD1 as D (5 bases). The CDR3 loop spans 15 amino acids. The V gene's germline CDR1 is MNHEY and CDR2 SMNVEV (reference sequence). The V and J ends lost 6 bases and 2 bases respectively, with 17 bases between them. In DNA, the CDR3 is TGTGCCAGCAGCAGCCGGCTCAGGGAACCCTACGAGCAGTACTTC. This gives the protein CASSSRLREPYEQYF.